These T cell receptor beta chains were read from a single sample in a study of technical replicates of blood from a handful of donors. The protocol was immunoSEQ multiplex PCR, while the TCRdb copy is restricted to in-frame clones and leaves out a portion. There are tens of thousands of clones in the sample; about 93% occur only once, and around 0.27% lies in the top ten. The sample consisted of T cells isolated from PBMCs. Receptor source: a human donor in good health. Each CDR3 is given with its conserved first and last residue. D genes are given only for firm matches. Where a row states a size, it is once, few, many or the class of an expanded clone; other rows omit it.

v_call,d_call,j_call,clone_size,cdr3_aa,cdr3_nt
TRBV7-9,-,TRBJ2-7,-,CASSFGGAGSYEQYF,TGTGCCAGCAGCTTTGGAGGGGCCGGATCCTACGAGCAGTACTTC
TRBV5-1,TRBD1,TRBJ2-1,-,CASSFDQGAKYNEQFF,TGCGCCAGCAGCTTCGATCAGGGGGCGAAGTACAATGAGCAGTTCTTC
TRBV5-1,-,TRBJ1-1,once,CASSLQGWQTEAFF,TGCGCCAGCAGCTTACAGGGTTGGCAAACTGAAGCTTTCTTT
TRBV25-1,-,TRBJ1-2,-,CASSEFGGRGYYGYTF,TGTGCCAGCAGTGAATTTGGTGGCAGGGGATACTATGGCTACACCTTC
TRBV19,TRBD1,TRBJ2-7,-,CASRKSPGQGRYEQYF,TGTGCCAGTAGGAAATCTCCGGGACAGGGTCGGTACGAGCAGTACTTC
TRBV18,-,TRBJ1-5,-,CASSPLAPDRLGSNQPQHF,TGTGCCAGCTCACCACTGGCACCCGACCGACTCGGGAGCAATCAGCCCCAGCATTTT
TRBV7-9,-,TRBJ2-5,-,CASSESGTQETQYF,TGTGCCAGCAGCGAATCCGGGACACAAGAGACCCAGTACTTC
TRBV11-3,-,TRBJ2-1,-,CASSLGLRGNEQFF,TGTGCCAGCAGCTTAGGCCTAAGGGGGAATGAGCAGTTCTTC
TRBV29-1,TRBD1,TRBJ2-2,-,CSVKDRVLTGELFF,TGCAGCGTTAAAGACAGGGTTCTCACCGGGGAGCTGTTTTTT
TRBV12-5,-,TRBJ1-5,-,CASGLVLGRPFNQPQHF,TGTGCTAGTGGTTTGGTACTGGGCAGGCCTTTCAATCAGCCCCAGCATTTT
TRBV28,TRBD2,TRBJ2-7,-,CASSLLGGRSGGQYF,TGTGCCAGCAGTTTACTTGGCGGGAGATCCGGGGGGCAGTACTTC
TRBV7-2,-,TRBJ1-2,few,CASSPRQGGGYTF,TGTGCCAGCAGCCCTAGGCAGGGCGGCGGCTACACCTTC
TRBV11-1,TRBD1,TRBJ2-5,once,CASSLVGGAPQETQYF,TGTGCCAGCAGCTTAGTAGGGGGCGCCCCCCAGGAGACCCAGTACTTC
TRBV2,TRBD1,TRBJ1-2,-,CASRIQGADGYTF,TGTGCCAGCAGGATACAGGGGGCTGATGGCTACACCTTC
TRBV2,-,TRBJ1-1,-,CASSEQGMNTEAFF,TGTGCCAGCAGTGAGCAGGGTATGAACACTGAAGCTTTCTTT
TRBV4-1,TRBD1,TRBJ1-5,few,CASSREGQPSNQPQHF,TGCGCCAGCAGCCGAGAGGGACAGCCAAGCAATCAGCCCCAGCATTTT
TRBV6-5,TRBD2,TRBJ2-7,-,CATPGLRVEQYF,TGTGCCACCCCGGGACTAAGAGTCGAGCAGTACTTC
TRBV2,-,TRBJ2-6,-,CASSGGAGANVLTF,TGTGCCAGCAGTGGGGGGGCTGGGGCCAACGTCCTGACTTTC
TRBV2,TRBD1,TRBJ1-2,-,CARPEGQRFYGYTF,TGTGCCAGGCCGGAGGGACAGCGGTTCTATGGCTACACCTTC
TRBV14,-,TRBJ2-7,-,CASSQDIGQSYEQYF,TGTGCCAGCAGCCAAGATATCGGACAGAGCTACGAGCAGTACTTC
TRBV4-2,TRBD2,TRBJ2-2,once,CASSPAGVSYANTGELFF,TGTGCCAGCAGCCCGGCGGGGGTGTCCTACGCGAACACCGGGGAGCTGTTTTTT
TRBV19,TRBD2,TRBJ2-7,-,CASSIDGGSYEQYF,TGTGCCAGTAGTATAGACGGGGGGTCCTACGAGCAGTACTTC
TRBV12-5,-,TRBJ1-4,-,CASGLAQKEIPTNEKLFF,TGTGCTAGTGGTTTGGCACAAAAGGAGATACCAACTAATGAAAAACTGTTTTTT
TRBV7-2,TRBD2,TRBJ2-7,-,CASSPREDRPPHEQYF,TGTGCCAGCAGTCCTCGGGAGGACCGACCCCCCCACGAGCAGTACTTC
TRBV2,-,TRBJ2-1,-,CASSSGPAFF,TGTGCCAGCAGTAGCGGCCCAGCGTTCTTC
TRBV30,-,TRBJ2-2,-,CAWRRAGGGGELFF,TGTGCCTGGAGACGGGCAGGAGGAGGCGGGGAGCTGTTTTTT
TRBV10-1,-,TRBJ1-2,-,CASSSSRDMDGYTF,TGCGCCAGCAGTTCGTCCCGGGACATGGATGGCTACACCTTC
TRBV7-9,-,TRBJ1-3,-,CASSLVSGSGNTIYF,TGTGCCAGCAGCTTAGTCAGTGGCTCTGGAAACACCATATATTTT
TRBV29-1,-,TRBJ1-2,-,CSVGAGNYGYTF,TGCAGCGTTGGGGCAGGGAACTATGGCTACACCTTC
TRBV28,-,TRBJ1-1,-,CASSYRVGTEAFF,TGTGCCAGCAGTTACAGGGTGGGCACTGAAGCTTTCTTT
TRBV7-9,-,TRBJ1-1,-,CASSLEGGNEAFF,TGTGCCAGCAGCTTAGAGGGAGGCAATGAAGCTTTCTTT
TRBV2,-,TRBJ1-2,once,CASTLERQIGYTF,TGTGCCAGCACTCTCGAGAGGCAAATTGGCTACACCTTC
TRBV14,-,TRBJ2-3,-,CASSQGRGSSTDTQYF,TGTGCCAGCAGCCAAGGCCGCGGCAGTAGCACAGATACGCAGTATTTT
TRBV11-2,-,TRBJ2-7,-,CASSSVYEQYF,TGTGCCAGCAGCTCGGTCTACGAGCAGTACTTC
TRBV11-2,TRBD1,TRBJ1-2,-,CASSLDPGQGYGYTF,TGTGCCAGCAGCTTAGATCCCGGACAGGGCTATGGCTACACCTTC
TRBV9,-,TRBJ1-1,few,CASSVLGGVTSEAFF,TGTGCCAGCAGCGTACTGGGGGGGGTTACTTCTGAAGCTTTCTTT
TRBV5-1,TRBD2,TRBJ2-1,-,CASSSPGLADNEQFF,TGCGCCAGCAGCTCACCGGGACTAGCGGACAATGAGCAGTTCTTC
TRBV18,TRBD2,TRBJ2-3,-,CASSPGTGGLAGRRGDTQYF,TGTGCCAGCTCACCCGGGACAGGGGGACTAGCGGGACGCCGGGGAGATACGCAGTATTTT
TRBV5-5,TRBD2,TRBJ2-5,-,CASSLVGAGDGETQYF,TGTGCCAGCAGCTTGGTCGGAGCGGGGGATGGGGAGACCCAGTACTTC
TRBV10-1,TRBD2,TRBJ2-1,-,CASGLAIDEQFF,TGCGCCAGCGGACTAGCGATCGATGAGCAGTTCTTC
TRBV6-5,TRBD1,TRBJ1-2,-,CASSYEQGAGGYTF,TGTGCCAGCAGTTATGAGCAGGGGGCAGGTGGCTACACCTTC
TRBV30,-,TRBJ2-2,-,CAWSPTKGELFF,TGTGCCTGGAGTCCTACCAAGGGGGAGCTGTTTTTT
TRBV5-4,TRBD2,TRBJ2-2,-,CASSFGLAGTGELFF,TGTGCCAGCAGCTTTGGACTAGCGGGAACCGGGGAGCTGTTTTTT